This T cell receptor beta chain was profiled in a study of T cells in Graves' hyperthyroidism and ophthalmopathy (dated by TCRdb to about 2019). In terms of the full investigation: Peripheral blood was collected at initial diagnosis, before any treatment. TCR V-J signatures able to tell the groups apart were searched for in a discovery cohort of 90 to 100 patients, of whom around 43 had Graves' ophthalmopathy and around 58 had stable Graves' hyperthyroidism. Prospective prediction of ophthalmopathy was tested in an independent validation cohort of fewer than 20 hyperthyroidism patients and some 17 patients who later progressed to ophthalmopathy. The approximately 90 discovery patients were randomly split 7:3 into training and test sets. In addition, the study compared T-cell repertoires in thyroid tissue and in blood from five or six Graves' hyperthyroidism patients. Once sampling was done, hyperthyroidism patients were given methimazole at a starting dose of 30 mg daily, whereas ophthalmopathy patients were given high-dose intravenous methylprednisolone. The paper describes TCR Vbeta CDR3 sequencing of 140 or so peripheral blood samples, made up of roughly 45 ophthalmopathy patients, more than 70 hyperthyroidism patients and some 17 progressor patients. Here is what the overall study found, with its caveats: A 13 V-J signature model separated ophthalmopathy from stable hyperthyroidism, with approximately 87% sensitivity and 81% to 82% specificity in cross-validation and 80%/75% in testing. Most expanded thyroid clonotypes (frequency above 0.001) were also detected in blood, a finding suggesting that blood repertoires may reflect thyroid immune responses. No statistical method was used to fix the sample size in advance, and group allocation was not hidden from the investigators. In validation, progression to ophthalmopathy was predicted by the model with around 71% sensitivity and 72% to 80% specificity, a median of 6.5 months before onset.

The germline V gene provides CDR1 KGHSH and CDR2 LQKENI. The V and J ends are trimmed by 2 bases and 4 bases, leaving 10 bases between them. Including cysteine and phenylalanine, the CDR3 has 14 amino acids. The sequence is cut down to CDR3 DNA, 42 bases in frame from base 1. This clonotype was observed many times. It lacks a known antigen. No much larger clone exists at a distance of one base, and base qualities are not known. Stable Graves' hyperthyroidism was defined as the absence of progression to ophthalmopathy over 18 months of follow-up. Hyperthyroidism patients were newly diagnosed, had a disease duration of under 2 months, and were aged 18 to 65 years. Exclusion was applied to patients with uncontrolled infections, other autoimmune diseases, pregnancy or lactation. Clinical symptoms, serum thyroxine and TRAb, thyroid ultrasound, and orbital computed tomography formed the basis for the diagnoses. PBMCs were separated from 10 ml of fresh peripheral blood using Ficoll-Paque density gradient centrifugation. Total RNA was extracted using Trizol reagent, and RNA quality was assessed on an Agilent 2100 Bioanalyzer.

TCR beta CDR3 regions were amplified from RNA transcripts. A first-round RT-PCR of the TCR CDR3 used the HTBI primer set with the Qiagen OneStep RT-PCR kit. The libraries were constructed in a second round of multiplex PCR and then size-selected and purified. The libraries were sequenced on an Illumina HiSeq2000 using paired-end 100 bp reads. The original pipeline was this. SOAPnuke was used to process the raw data, with reads discarded if the reads contained adapters or uncalled bases, had a mean Phred below 15, or lacked an exact constant-primer or identifier match. High-quality paired reads were merged using COPE v1.2.5, and each unique nucleotide sequence was defined as a clonotype. MiTCR v1.1 was used to align the clonotypes against IMGT TRBV, TRBD and TRBJ reference segments. Only V-J combinations with frequency above 0.0001, covering roughly 99% of repertoires, were analysed. The TCS score was defined as F50 (clonal expansion) divided by E x V (chaos), with BLOSUM62-based TCRdist calculated between CDR3 peptides within each V-J. Welch's t-statistics and random forest reduced 450 to 600 V-J features to some 14, which were used in a naive Bayes classifier (R e1071). Through fastp at Q25 and MiXCR, TCRdb rebuilt clones from the public reads, retaining in-frame beta chains. Under each unique CDR3 protein, matching rows form one entry showing the most common genes and DNA. Here the V and J calls rest on TCRdb's processing, not on the authors' analysis. The sample includes under 800,000 distinct CDR3 sequences, with around 13% observed a single time. In total, the top ten clones hold about 10% of the sample.

The chain is assembled from TRBV18 and TRBJ2-3; the D gene cannot be named for sure. This receptor was identified in a woman between 18 and 29 years old with Graves' hyperthyroidism. Sequencing was performed on blood. The bases read TGTGCCAGCTCACCAACCCCGCCCCCAGATACGCAGTATTTT. Its translation is CASSPTPPPDTQYF.